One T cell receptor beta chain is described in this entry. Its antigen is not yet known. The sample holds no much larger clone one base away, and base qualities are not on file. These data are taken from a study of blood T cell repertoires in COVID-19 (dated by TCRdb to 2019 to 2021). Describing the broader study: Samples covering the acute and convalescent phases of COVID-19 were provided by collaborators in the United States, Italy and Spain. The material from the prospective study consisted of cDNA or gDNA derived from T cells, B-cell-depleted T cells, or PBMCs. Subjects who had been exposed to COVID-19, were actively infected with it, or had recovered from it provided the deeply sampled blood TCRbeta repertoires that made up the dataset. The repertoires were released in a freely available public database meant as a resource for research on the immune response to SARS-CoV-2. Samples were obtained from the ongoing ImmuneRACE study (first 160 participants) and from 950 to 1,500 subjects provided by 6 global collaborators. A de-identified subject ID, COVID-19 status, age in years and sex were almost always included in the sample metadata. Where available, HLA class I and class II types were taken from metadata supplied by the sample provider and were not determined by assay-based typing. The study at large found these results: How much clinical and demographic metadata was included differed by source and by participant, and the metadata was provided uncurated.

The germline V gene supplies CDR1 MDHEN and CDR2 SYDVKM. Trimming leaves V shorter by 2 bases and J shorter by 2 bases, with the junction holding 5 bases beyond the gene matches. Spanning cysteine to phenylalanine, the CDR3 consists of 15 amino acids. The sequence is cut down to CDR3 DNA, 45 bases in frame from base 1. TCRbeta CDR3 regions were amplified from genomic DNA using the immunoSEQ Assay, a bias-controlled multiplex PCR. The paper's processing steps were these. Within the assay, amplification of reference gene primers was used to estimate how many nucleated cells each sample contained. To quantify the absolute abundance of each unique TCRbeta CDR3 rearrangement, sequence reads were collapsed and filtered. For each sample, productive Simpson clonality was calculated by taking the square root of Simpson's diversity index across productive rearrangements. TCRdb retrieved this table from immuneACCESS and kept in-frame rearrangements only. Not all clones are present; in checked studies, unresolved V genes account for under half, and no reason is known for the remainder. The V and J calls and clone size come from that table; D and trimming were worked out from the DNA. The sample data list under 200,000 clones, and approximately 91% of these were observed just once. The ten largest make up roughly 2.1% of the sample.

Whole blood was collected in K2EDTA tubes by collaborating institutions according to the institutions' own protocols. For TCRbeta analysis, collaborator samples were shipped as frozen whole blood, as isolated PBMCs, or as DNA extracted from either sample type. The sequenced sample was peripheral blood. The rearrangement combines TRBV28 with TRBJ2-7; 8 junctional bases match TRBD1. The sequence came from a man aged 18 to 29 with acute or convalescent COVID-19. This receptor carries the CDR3 CASSLIGTGPYEQYF. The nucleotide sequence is TGTGCCAGCAGTTTAATAGGGACAGGTCCCTACGAGCAGTACTTC.